Below, 12 T cell receptor beta chains from the same sample are listed, as sequenced in a study of CD8+CD57+ T cells in acquired aplastic anemia. TCR beta VDJ and CDR3 profiles were obtained from a genomic DNA template. TCRdb re-analysed the reads in MiXCR, keeping a single row per CDR3 protein. Seen here are hundreds of thousands of distinct CDR3 sequences, approximately 57% observed once, and the top ten hold under 1.5%. Those patients picked for sequencing had displayed CD8+CD57+ cell expansion on flow cytometry. Sequenced: sorted CD4+, CD8+, or CD8+CD57+ T cells (not recorded which) from PBMCs. The source is a human donor with aplastic anemia.

The rearrangement links TRBV19 to TRBJ1-1; the D is unclear. V lost 1 base and J 6 bases, leaving 12 bases between the germline ends. Looked up from germline, CDR1 is LNHDA and CDR2 is SQIVND (reference sequence). The CDR3 contains 14 residues. The DNA of the CDR3 is TGTGCCAGTAGTATAGTCAGTGGCGGGCCTGAAGCTTTCTTT. This sequence encodes CASSIVSGGPEAFF. The whole variable domain, filled in from reference TRBV19 and TRBJ1-1, reads DGGITQSPKYLFRKEGQNVTLSCEQNLNHDAMYWYRQDPGQGLRLIYYSQIVNDFQKGDIAEGYSVSREKKESFPLTVTSAQKNPTAFYLCASSIVSGGPEAFFGQGTRLTVV.

This clonotype was observed at least ten times. The chain carries TRBV15 and TRBJ1-4, with D uncertain. CDR3 length: 15 amino acids. V lost 2 bases and J 0 bases, leaving 7 bases between the germline ends. Germline V lookup: CDR1 LNHNV, CDR2 YYDKDF (reference sequence). CDR3 loop: CATSRNSATNEKLFF. In DNA, the CDR3 is TGTGCCACCAGCAGAAACAGTGCAACTAATGAAAAACTGTTTTTT.

V gene TRBV5-5 combines with J gene TRBJ2-3; 10 bases are a match to TRBD1. V shed 4 bases, J shed 5 bases, and the junction held 13 bases outside the gene matches. Germline assignment: CDR1 SGHKS and CDR2 YYEKEE (reference sequence). The CDR3 totals 17 residues. The CDR3 DNA follows: TGTGCCAGCAGCCAAACCGGGACAGGGGCCCGCGGAGATACGCAGTATTTT. Translated: CASSQTGTGARGDTQYF.

As concerns this clonotype: Here the CDR3 omits its conserved ending phenylalanine or tryptophan, so a read error is the likely source. The chain has TRBV19 and TRBJ2-6; weak D call: TRBD1 (7 bases). Trimming stripped 4 bases from V and 10 bases from J, with 20 bases between. The CDR3 runs to 16 residues. Germline V gene lookup returns CDR1 LNHDA and CDR2 SQIVND (reference sequence). The CDR3 DNA reads TGTGCCAGTAGTAAAGACAGGGAGGCTGAGGCAAACGTCCTGACTTGC. This gives the protein CASSKDREAEANVLTC.

This chain joins TRBV3-1 and TRBJ1-2; 7 bases fit TRBD1. Germline CDR1 reads LGHDT; CDR2 reads YNNKEL (reference sequence). Trimming at V came to 1 base and at J to 3 bases, leaving 5 bases not matched to a gene. The CDR3 runs 15 residues. For the CDR3, the DNA is TGTGCCAGCAGCCAAGGACAGGGCGACTACTATGGCTACACCTTC. As protein: CASSQGQGDYYGYTF.

The chain recombines TRBV15 with TRBJ2-7; the match to TRBD2 covers 14 bases. Looked up from germline, CDR1 is LNHNV and CDR2 is YYDKDF (reference sequence). J lost 4 bases, V lost 2 bases, and 7 bases had no gene match. The CDR3 loop spans 17 amino acids. CDR3 residues: CATSRLTSGRAGYEQYF. The DNA of the CDR3 is TGTGCCACCAGCAGACTGACTAGCGGGAGGGCTGGGTACGAGCAGTACTTC.

The chain has TRBV18 and TRBJ2-3; TRBD1 or TRBD2 may be the D gene (5 bases each). In germline, CDR1 is KGHSH, CDR2 LQKENI. This CDR3 spans 13 amino acids. V lost 1 base and J lost 6, with 8 bases in between. This CDR3 reads CASSPRGKDTQYF. The CDR3 coding sequence is TGTGCCAGCTCACCACGGGGGAAGGATACGCAGTATTTT.

Points on this clonotype: A read error may be the cause here, since a much bigger clone is one base away. The chain uses TRBV15 and TRBJ1-6; no clear D gene. V gave up 0 bases and J gave up 6 bases, with 9 bases separating them. Germline V gene lookup returns CDR1 LNHNV and CDR2 YYDKDF (reference sequence). CDR3 length: 15 amino acids. The CDR3 sequence is CATSREARANSPLHF. The CDR3 coding sequence is TGTGCCACCAGCAGAGAGGCAAGGGCTAATTCACCCCTCCACTTT. Together with reference TRBV15 and TRBJ1-6, the CDR3 gives the full variable domain: DAMVIQNPRYQVTQFGKPVTLSCSQTLNHNVMYWYQQKSSQAPKLLFHYYDKDFNNEADTPDNFQSRRPNTSFCFLDIRSPGLGDTAMYLCATSREARANSPLHFGNGTRLTVT.

This clonotype was detected many times. The rearrangement joins TRBV6-1 to TRBJ1-2; TRBD1 matches 7 bases. V gave up 6 bases and J gave up 0 bases; unmatched junction bases: 7. This CDR3 has 15 residues. Germline V gene lookup returns CDR1 MNHNS and CDR2 SASEGT. CDR3 sequence reads: CASRGQPRANYGYTF. The CDR3 DNA reads TGTGCCAGCAGGGGACAGCCAAGAGCTAACTATGGCTACACCTTC.

This clonotype was detected many times. The rearrangement links TRBV7-9 to TRBJ2-7; 9 positions match TRBD1. Trimming took 5 bases from V and 3 from J; bases not matched to a gene: 5. The CDR3 has 14 amino acids. CDR1 is SEHNR, CDR2 FQNEAQ, per germline (reference sequence). CDR3 in amino acids: CASSVRQGDYEQYF. CDR3 nucleotide sequence: TGTGCCAGCAGCGTAAGACAGGGGGACTACGAGCAGTACTTC.

J is TRBJ2-1 and V is TRBV19, with D possibly matching TRBD1 (5 bases). V was shortened by 6 bases and J by 5 bases, with 11 bases between the two germline ends. Germline-derived CDR1 and CDR2 are LNHDA and SQIVND (reference sequence). The CDR3 runs 13 residues. The CDR3 protein is CASSTTANNEQFF. As DNA, the CDR3 is TGTGCCAGTAGCACGACAGCCAACAATGAGCAGTTCTTC.

In this sample, this clonotype turned up once. The chain combines TRBV5-1 with TRBJ1-1; 11 bases align to TRBD1. CDR1 SGHRS and CDR2 YFSETQ come from the germline V gene. V was pared by 0 bases and J by 3 bases, with 4 bases of the junction left unmatched. The CDR3 has 16 residues. CDR3 sequence: CASSLDGTGGDTEAFF. CDR3 DNA: TGCGCCAGCAGCTTGGATGGGACAGGGGGTGACACTGAAGCTTTCTTT. Complete variable domain (other parts from reference TRBV5-1 and TRBJ1-1): KAGVTQTPRYLIKTRGQQVTLSCSPISGHRSVSWYQQTPGQGLQFLFEYFSETQRNKGNFPGRFSGRQFSNSRSEMNVSTLELGDSALYLCASSLDGTGGDTEAFFGQGTRLTVV.